This note documents a single T cell receptor beta chain sequence. This record belongs to a study of identical twins. TCRdb called the 5' RACE reads again in MiXCR, with one record for every CDR3 protein. The sample lists around 140,000 distinct CDR3 sequences, roughly 3.2% occurring once. CDR3 length equals 20 residues. Input material: memory T cells sorted from blood. V is TRBV21-1 and J is TRBJ2-1; TRBD1 is the table's D call and was not checked against the DNA. TRBV21-1 is classified as a pseudogene. The TCR originated in a young man in good health. The CDR3 reads CASSPGQGSLKTSEGNEQFF. The DNA for the CDR3 is TGTGCCAGCAGCCCGGGACAGGGGAGCCTTAAGACTAGCGAAGGGAATGAGCAGTTCTTC.